The 30 T cell receptor beta chains reported below all come from one sample, sequenced in a study of CD8+CD57+ T cells in acquired aplastic anemia. The template for TCR beta VDJ and CDR3 sequence profiling was genomic DNA. TCRdb itself ran the reads through MiXCR, one entry per CDR3 protein. The table has roughly 170,000 distinct CDR3 sequences, 55% to 75% seen once; the top ten hold under 60%. Sequenced: sorted CD4+, CD8+, or CD8+CD57+ T cells (not recorded which) from PBMCs. These receptors originate from a human donor in good health.

The table lists this clonotype with many counts. The chain combines TRBV10-3 with TRBJ2-3; the D gene is possibly TRBD1 (6 bases). CDR1 and CDR2 from the germline V gene are ENHRY and SYGVKD. V dropped 4 bases and J dropped 1 base, with 9 bases sitting between them. This CDR3 has 14 amino acids. CDR3 nucleotides: TGTGCCATCAGTGCTAAGGGGGGCACAGATACGCAGTATTTT. Its protein is CAISAKGGTDTQYF.

The chain is built from TRBV25-1 and TRBJ1-1; D is unclear. This CDR3 has 15 residues. Germline CDR1 reads MGHDK; CDR2 reads SYGVNS. Trimming left V 0 bases short and J 1 base short, with 9 bases between. The CDR3 here is CASSEYVWRNTEAFF. The CDR3 DNA sequence: TGTGCCAGCAGTGAATATGTATGGAGGAACACTGAAGCTTTCTTT.

V and J are TRBV24-1 and TRBJ2-5, with a possible D match to TRBD1 (6 bases). V gave up 4 bases and J gave up 1 base, with 9 bases separating them. CDR1 is KGHDR, CDR2 SFDVKD, per germline. This CDR3 is built from 14 residues. This CDR3 is CATSETRGQETQYF. The CDR3 DNA follows: TGTGCCACCAGTGAGACCAGGGGCCAAGAGACCCAGTACTTC.

This sequence joins TRBV6-2 or TRBV6-3 and TRBJ2-7; 9 positions agree with TRBD1. With V trimmed by 2 bases and J by 5 bases, 10 bases remained unmatched. This CDR3 has 16 amino acids. Looked up from germline, CDR1 is MNHEY and CDR2 is SVGEGT. CDR3 protein: CASSYPPGTGRDEQYF. As DNA, the CDR3 is TGTGCCAGCAGTTACCCACCCGGGACAGGGAGGGACGAGCAGTACTTC.

The genes are TRBV7-2 and TRBJ1-6, with D unresolved. The germline V and J ends were trimmed by 5 bases and 7 bases, with 9 bases remaining between them. CDR1 and CDR2 from the germline V gene are SGHTA and FQGNSA. CDR3 size: 13 residues. CDR3 sequence reads: CASSPGRNSPLHF. CDR3 DNA: TGTGCCAGCAGCCCCGGTCGGAATTCACCCCTCCACTTT.

To note about this clonotype: At one boundary the junction diverges from the germline segment, which might be a read error. This chain connects TRBV20-1 to TRBJ2-1; D gene ambiguous. This CDR3 region has 11 residues. Germline lookup yields CDR1 DFQATT and CDR2 SNEGSKA (reference sequence). CDR3 nucleotide sequence: TGCAGTGCACCTTCCTACAATGAGCAGCCCTTC. The encoded protein is CSAPSYNEQPF.

This clonotype was found a few times. V and J are TRBV10-3 and TRBJ2-1; TRBD1 is a possible D gene (6 bases). The CDR3 consists of 15 residues. The germline V gene has CDR1 ENHRY and CDR2 SYGVKD. V lost 11 bases, J lost 3 bases, and 20 bases lay in between. Here the CDR3 reads CASNNPGTNYNEQFF. In DNA, the CDR3 is TGTGCCTCCAACAACCCCGGGACAAACTACAATGAGCAGTTCTTC.

The chain uses TRBV25-1 and TRBJ2-1, with D unclear. V was pared by 2 bases and J by 8 bases, with 13 bases between. Germline V gene sequence: CDR1 MGHDK, CDR2 SYGVNS. The length of the CDR3 is 14 residues. CDR3 loop: CASSERQGIHEQFF. The CDR3 nucleotides are TGTGCCAGCAGTGAACGTCAAGGGATCCATGAGCAGTTCTTC.

V gene TRBV7-2 combines with J gene TRBJ1-5; D ambiguous. The length of the CDR3 is 14 residues. Trimming cost V 1 base and J 10 bases, with 14 bases left between them. The germline CDR1 and CDR2 sequences are SGHTA and FQGNSA. CDR3 sequence reads: CASSLEHTGFPQHF. CDR3 sequence (DNA): TGTGCCAGCAGCTTAGAACATACGGGTTTTCCCCAGCATTTT.

With respect to this clonotype: Likely a read error: the CDR3 ends without its conserved phenylalanine or tryptophan. The V and J genes are TRBV5-1 and TRBJ1-6; 11 positions match TRBD1. This CDR3 contains 20 residues. Germline V gene sequence: CDR1 SGHRS, CDR2 YFSETQ. The V gene end was trimmed by 1 base and the J gene end by 0 bases; junction bases not matched to a gene: 9. CDR3 amino acids: CASSLSGQGARSSYNSPLHC. The CDR3 coding sequence is TGCGCCAGCAGCTTGAGTGGACAGGGGGCCAGGAGCTCCTATAATTCACCCCTCCACTGT.

This clonotype has at least ten counts. V usage is TRBV15 and J usage is TRBJ2-1; D unclear. Germline V lookup: CDR1 LNHNV, CDR2 YYDKDF (reference sequence). Trimming removed 5 bases at V and 5 bases at J, with 16 bases between. The CDR3 loop spans 15 amino acids. The DNA of the CDR3 is TGTGCCACCAGCGCCCCGCCCATGGGCAACAATGAGCAGTTCTTC. Residues: CATSAPPMGNNEQFF.

This clonotype was picked up a small number of times. The chain carries TRBV10-3 and TRBJ1-5; the D is unclear. Germline assignment: CDR1 ENHRY and CDR2 SYGVKD. V was trimmed by 2 bases and J by 5 bases, leaving 10 bases between them. The CDR3 loop spans 14 amino acids. The CDR3 is CAISEDPTHQPQHF. The CDR3 DNA reads as TGTGCCATCAGTGAGGACCCTACTCATCAGCCCCAGCATTTT.

The chain combines TRBV7-2 with TRBJ1-1, with D possibly being TRBD1 (6 bases). Germline V gene data show CDR1 as SGHTA and CDR2 as FQGNSA. This CDR3 comprises 14 residues. V lost 2 bases to trimming and J lost 1 base, with 8 bases between them. The CDR3 bases are TGTGCCAGCAGCTTAATGGGACAGAACACTGAAGCTTTCTTT. Protein sequence: CASSLMGQNTEAFF.

This clonotype was detected many times. The chain links TRBV9 to TRBJ1-1; tentatively, D is TRBD1 (6 bases). Trimming took 0 bases from V and 12 from J, leaving 18 bases between them. The CDR3 has 14 residues. Germline assignment: CDR1 SGDLS and CDR2 YYNGEE. The CDR3 here is CASSVDGRGTGSFF. The DNA of the CDR3 is TGTGCCAGCAGCGTAGACGGCAGGGGCACCGGCTCTTTCTTT.

The chain couples TRBV24-1 to TRBJ2-7, with 9 bases lining up with TRBD1. Per the germline V gene, CDR1 is KGHDR and CDR2 is SFDVKD. CDR3 length: 13 amino acids. V was clipped by 5 bases and J by 3 bases; unmatched bases: 1. CDR3 nucleotide sequence: TGTGCCACCAGTGCGGACAGGGGCTACGAGCAGTACTTC. The encoded protein is CATSADRGYEQYF.

This clonotype was found a few times. Here the CDR3 DNA reads TGTGCCAGCAGCTTGGCTTCGCCGACAGGGGGAAACTATGGCTACACCTTC. This codes for CASSLASPTGGNYGYTF. This chain connects TRBV5-6 to TRBJ1-2; 9 nucleotides line up with TRBD1. CDR1 and CDR2 from the germline V gene are SGHDT and YYEEEE. The V segment lost 0 bases and the J segment 2 bases; nucleotides outside the gene matches: 8. The CDR3 is 17 residues long.

This clonotype has just one count. V usage is TRBV24-1 and J usage is TRBJ1-1, with a weak D call TRBD1 (6 bases). The CDR3 length is 16 residues. With 3 bases removed from V and 5 bases from J, the gap between germline ends came to 18 bases. CDR1 is KGHDR, CDR2 SFDVKD, per germline. The CDR3 DNA reads as TGTGCCACCAGTGATCCTCGGAGGGGGACACTAACTGAAGCTTTCTTT. Translating it yields CATSDPRRGTLTEAFF.

V gene TRBV19 combines with J gene TRBJ1-1, with D possibly TRBD1 on 5 matching bases. Between the trimmed V and J ends, which lost 7 bases and 6 bases, there was a span of 21 bases. This CDR3 has 15 residues. Germline V gives CDR1 LNHDA, CDR2 SQIVND (reference sequence). The CDR3 sequence is CASKLEGLPRAEAFF. CDR3 sequence (DNA): TGTGCCAGTAAATTAGAGGGACTGCCCAGGGCTGAAGCTTTCTTT.

The chain recombines TRBV20-1 with TRBJ1-1; TRBD1 matches 7 bases. The germline gives CDR1 DFQATT, CDR2 SNEGSKA (reference sequence). V was clipped by 0 bases and J by 4 bases; unmatched bases: 8. This CDR3 is built from 15 residues. As DNA, the CDR3 is TGCAGTGCTAGAGACGGGACAGTCGGGGGCACTGAAGCTTTCTTT. This gives the protein CSARDGTVGGTEAFF.

At least ten counts were recorded for this clonotype. The genes are TRBV20-1 and TRBJ2-3, with 10 bases identical to TRBD2. V was clipped by 5 bases and J by 5 bases; unmatched bases: 10. Looked up from germline, CDR1 is DFQATT and CDR2 is SNEGSKA (reference sequence). This CDR3 region has 15 residues. The CDR3 spells CSAGPPSGRLDTQYF. In DNA, the CDR3 is TGCAGTGCTGGACCCCCTAGCGGGAGATTAGATACGCAGTATTTT.

This clonotype was picked up one time. This may arise from a read error, as a much more abundant clone is one base away. This chain connects TRBV29-1 to TRBJ2-7, with D perhaps given as TRBD1 or TRBD2 (5 bases each). Germline values: CDR1 SQVTM, CDR2 ANQGSEA. The CDR3 loop spans 13 amino acids. The CDR3 coding sequence is TGCAGCGCTGCCGGGATTGGGACCTACGGGCAGTACTTC. Its protein product is CSAAGIGTYGQYF.

This clonotype was observed a handful of times. The chain combines TRBV7-8 with TRBJ1-6; D gene unclear. There are 15 residues in the CDR3. The germline V and J ends were trimmed by 1 base and 13 bases, with 17 bases remaining between them. From germline, CDR1 is SGHVS and CDR2 FQNEAQ. CDR3 amino acids: CASSLDGGASTPLHF. The DNA of the CDR3 is TGTGCCAGCAGCTTAGACGGCGGCGCCTCGACTCCCCTCCACTTT.

This clonotype was seen repeatedly, ten times or more. V and J are TRBV7-8 and TRBJ2-7; D is ambiguous. CDR3 length: 13 residues. Germline V CDR1 and CDR2: SGHVS, FQNEAQ. V was clipped by 1 base and J by 0 bases, with 4 bases between them. The CDR3 DNA reads as TGTGCCAGCAGCTTAGTGGCCTCCTACGAGCAGTACTTC. Protein: CASSLVASYEQYF. Using reference TRBV7-8 and TRBJ2-7 for the parts outside the CDR3, the full variable domain is GAGVSQSPRYKVAKRGQDVALRCDPISGHVSLFWYQQALGQGPEFLTYFQNEAQLDKSGLPSDRFFAERPEGSVSTLKIQRTQQEDSAVYLCASSLVASYEQYFGPGTRLTVT.

A single count supports this clonotype. The chain uses TRBV25-1 and TRBJ1-2; no definite D call. Trimming pared 7 bases from V and 5 bases from J, leaving 11 bases between. Germline V gives CDR1 MGHDK, CDR2 SYGVNS. CDR3 length: 12 residues. The CDR3, as DNA: TGTGCCAGCACGCAAGCGGGATATGGCTACACCTTC. Translating it yields CASTQAGYGYTF.

This clonotype turned up a few times. The gene calls are TRBV6-5 and TRBJ2-7; D remains unclear. The V gene's germline CDR1 is MNHEY and CDR2 SVGAGI. This CDR3 region has 13 residues. With 6 bases removed from V and 2 bases from J, the gap between germline ends came to 11 bases. CDR3 nucleotides: TGTGCCAGCAGACGGACGGATACCTACGAGCAGTACTTC. Its protein product is CASRRTDTYEQYF.

The chain joins TRBV7-2 to TRBJ1-3; TRBD1 is a possible D gene (5 bases). This CDR3 is built from 14 residues. Trimming removed 0 bases from V and 2 bases from J, with 5 bases in between. Germline CDR1 SGHTA, CDR2 FQGNSA. CDR3 nucleotides: TGTGCCAGCAGCTTAGCCAGGGCTGGAAACACCATATATTTT. Its translation: CASSLARAGNTIYF. Full variable domain (remainder filled in from reference TRBV7-2 and TRBJ1-3): GAGVSQSPSNKVTEKGKDVELRCDPISGHTALYWYRQSLGQGLEFLIYFQGNSAPDKSGLPSDRFSAERTGGSVSTLTIQRTQQEDSAVYLCASSLARAGNTIYFGEGSWLTVV.

The chain employs TRBV2 and TRBJ1-5; TRBD1 matches 7 bases. With V trimmed by 6 bases and J by 6 bases, 2 bases remained unmatched. CDR1 is SNHLY and CDR2 is FYNNEI in the germline V gene. This CDR3 is built from 12 residues. This CDR3 is CASSRGGQPQHF. The DNA of the CDR3 is TGTGCCAGCAGCAGGGGGGGTCAGCCCCAGCATTTT.

V and J are TRBV7-2 and TRBJ2-1; weak D call: TRBD2 (5 bases). V was pared by 3 bases and J by 0 bases, with 12 bases between. The CDR3 runs to 16 residues. Germline V lookup: CDR1 SGHTA, CDR2 FQGNSA. The CDR3 DNA is TGTGCCAGCAGCTTGCTAAGCGGCAGCTCCTACAATGAGCAGTTCTTC. It yields the protein CASSLLSGSSYNEQFF.

With respect to this clonotype: Lacking the conserved final phenylalanine or tryptophan, this CDR3 likely reflects a read error. The chain couples TRBV9 to TRBJ2-3; D gene uncertain. Germline-derived CDR1 and CDR2 are SGDLS and YYNGEE. V was trimmed by 5 bases and J by 4 bases, leaving 17 bases between them. This CDR3 region has 15 residues. The CDR3 DNA sequence: TGTGCCAGCAGTGACCCGGACCTCGCCGCAGATACGCAGTATGTT. Translating it yields CASSDPDLAADTQYV.

This clonotype came up many times. The chain combines TRBV13 with TRBJ2-4, with D hard to call. The V gene lost 2 bases and the J gene lost 1 base, with 6 bases spanning the gap. This CDR3 comprises 14 residues. Germline V CDR1 and CDR2: PRHDT, FYEKMQ (reference sequence). CDR3 DNA: TGTGCCAGCAGCTTAAAAACTGCCAAAAACATTCAGTACTTC. Residues: CASSLKTAKNIQYF.